Listed here are 17 T cell receptor beta chains from one sample, sequenced in a study of shared T cell receptors in the human thymus. Generated by immunoSEQ multiplex PCR, the TCRdb table keeps only in-frame clones and is missing some. The repertoire holds 500,000 to 750,000 clones, with 88% as singletons. These sequences were also reported in another study, on human thymus T cells.

Sequences were obtained from thymocytes. These receptors came from a boy younger than two with a congenital heart defect.

The chain couples TRBV15 to TRBJ2-3; the match to TRBD2 covers 8 bases. V lost 0 bases and J lost 3; bases outside the gene matches: 14. The germline V gene has CDR1 LNHNV and CDR2 YYDKDF (reference sequence). CDR3 size: 19 residues. CDR3 sequence (DNA): TGTGCCACCAGCAGAGATTTCTATAGGGGCGGGAGGAGTACAGATACGCAGTATTTT. Residues: CATSRDFYRGGRSTDTQYF.

V usage is TRBV9 and J usage is TRBJ1-1; unclear D gene. CDR1 is SGDLS, CDR2 YYNGEE, per germline. V gave up 2 bases and J gave up 0 bases, with 14 bases separating them. The CDR3 runs 16 residues. This CDR3 is CASSVSGTLVNTEAFF. CDR3 DNA: TGTGCCAGCAGCGTCTCCGGTACCTTAGTGAACACTGAAGCTTTCTTT.

This chain connects TRBV30 to TRBJ2-3, with no clear D. Germline V gene data show CDR1 as GTSNPN and CDR2 as SVGIG (reference sequence). Trimming stripped 8 bases from V and 3 bases from J, with 9 bases between. This CDR3 spans 11 amino acids. The CDR3 loop reads CASEDTDTQYF. Here the CDR3 DNA reads TGTGCCAGCGAGGATACAGATACGCAGTATTTT.

The chain uses TRBV5-6 and TRBJ2-6; possible D gene TRBD1, 5 bases. This CDR3 contains 18 residues. Germline CDR1 reads SGHDT; CDR2 reads YYEEEE. V was clipped by 1 base and J by 0 bases, with 14 bases between them. CDR3 in amino acids: CASSLQKGPISGANVLTF. The CDR3 nucleotides are TGTGCCAGCAGCTTGCAGAAGGGGCCCATCTCTGGGGCCAACGTCCTGACTTTC. The entire variable domain, with the rest obtained from reference TRBV5-6 and TRBJ2-6, is as follows: DAGVTQSPTHLIKTRGQQVTLRCSPKSGHDTVSWYQQALGQGPQFIFQYYEEEERQRGNFPDRFSGHQFPNYSSELNVNALLLGDSALYLCASSLQKGPISGANVLTFGAGSRLTVL.

The V gene is TRBV5-4, the J gene TRBJ2-3; TRBD2 aligns across 7 bases. Trimming cost V 4 bases and J 1 base; bases outside gene matches: 3. The CDR3 sequence is 14 residues long. Looked up from germline, CDR1 is SGHNT and CDR2 is YYREEE (reference sequence). CDR3 nucleotide sequence: TGTGCCAGCAGCCCCACTAGCGGCACAGATACGCAGTATTTT. Translating it yields CASSPTSGTDTQYF.

CDR3 region: CASSSPTTGLNTEAFF. The CDR3 coding sequence is TGTGCCAGCAGTTCCCCCACGACAGGGTTGAACACTGAAGCTTTCTTT. The V gene is TRBV6-5, the J gene TRBJ1-1; the match to TRBD1 covers 7 bases. Germline CDR1 reads MNHEY; CDR2 reads SVGAGI. CDR3 length equals 16 residues. V lost 4 bases, J lost 0 bases, and 8 bases stayed unmatched.

This chain joins TRBV29-1 and TRBJ2-5; 7 nucleotides agree with TRBD1. V trimming: 7 bases; J trimming: 4 bases; junction bases outside the gene matches: 3. This CDR3 is 11 amino acids long. The germline gives CDR1 SQVTM, CDR2 ANQGSEA. CDR3 nucleotide sequence: TGCAGCGCCCCAGGGGGAGAGACCCAGTACTTC. The encoded protein is CSAPGGETQYF.

J is TRBJ2-1 and V is TRBV9; the match to TRBD2 covers 11 bases. Trimming took 3 bases from V and 2 from J; bases not matched to a gene: 7. Germline V gene data show CDR1 as SGDLS and CDR2 as YYNGEE. The CDR3 is 17 amino acids. CDR3 residues: CASSARTSGLAYNEQFF. CDR3 DNA sequence: TGTGCCAGCAGCGCGAGGACTAGCGGGCTCGCCTACAATGAGCAGTTCTTC.

This chain links TRBV7-9 with TRBJ2-7; 7 bases fit TRBD1. With 2 bases clipped from V and 1 base from J, the junction kept 11 bases outside the gene matches. CDR3 length equals 17 residues. From germline, CDR1 is SEHNR and CDR2 FQNEAQ (reference sequence). CDR3 residues: CASSLPLRGPTSYEQYF. The CDR3 DNA is TGTGCCAGCAGCTTACCGCTTAGGGGGCCAACGTCCTACGAGCAGTACTTC.

The chain has TRBV7-8 and TRBJ2-7; no reliable D call. The CDR3 runs 12 residues. The germline V and J ends were trimmed by 5 bases and 2 bases, with 7 bases remaining between them. Germline lookup yields CDR1 SGHVS and CDR2 FQNEAQ. The CDR3 spells CASSILAYEQYF. DNA of the CDR3: TGTGCCAGCAGCATACTGGCCTACGAGCAGTACTTC.

The V call is TRBV29-1, the J call TRBJ2-5, with a weak D call TRBD1 (5 bases). The CDR3 runs to 14 residues. Germline CDR1 is SQVTM and CDR2 is ANQGSEA. Trimming removed 4 bases from V and 5 bases from J, with 17 bases in between. The DNA for the CDR3 is TGCAGCGTTGTTGCTGACAGCCTGCATGAGACCCAGTACTTC. This gives the protein CSVVADSLHETQYF.

The V gene is TRBV19, the J gene TRBJ2-5, with TRBD2 identical over 7 bases. J was trimmed by 5 bases and V by 7 bases; bases with no gene match: 7. The CDR3 is made up of 13 amino acids. CDR1 is LNHDA, CDR2 SQIVND, per germline (reference sequence). CDR3 sequence: CASTANGGETQYF. As DNA, the CDR3 is TGTGCCAGTACGGCGAACGGGGGGGAGACCCAGTACTTC.

In DNA, the CDR3 is TGTGCCAGCAGCTTCTCCGACAGGGGGCCTAATCAGCCCCAGCATTTT. This gives the protein CASSFSDRGPNQPQHF. This chain links TRBV5-6 with TRBJ1-5; 10 positions match TRBD1. From germline, CDR1 is SGHDT and CDR2 YYEEEE. The ends lost 2 bases at V and 4 bases at J; junction bases unmatched: 6. There are 16 residues in the CDR3. Supplemented by reference TRBV5-6 and TRBJ1-5, the full variable domain reads DAGVTQSPTHLIKTRGQQVTLRCSPKSGHDTVSWYQQALGQGPQFIFQYYEEEERQRGNFPDRFSGHQFPNYSSELNVNALLLGDSALYLCASSFSDRGPNQPQHFGDGTRLSIL.

The chain couples TRBV28 to TRBJ2-1; D may be TRBD1 (5 bases). The CDR3 contains 13 residues. The germline V gene encodes CDR1 MDHEN and CDR2 SYDVKM. Trimming cost V 5 bases and J 11 bases, with 16 bases left between them. In nucleotides, the CDR3 is TGTGCCAGCAGTCAACCAGTGGACACGAAGCAGTTCTTC. It translates to CASSQPVDTKQFF.

This chain links TRBV5-4 with TRBJ1-3; D gene ambiguous. V lost 0 bases to trimming and J lost 0 bases, with 7 bases between them. Looked up from germline, CDR1 is SGHNT and CDR2 is YYREEE (reference sequence). The CDR3 runs to 15 residues. CDR3: CASSLGATSGNTIYF. The CDR3, as DNA: TGTGCCAGCAGCTTGGGGGCTACCTCTGGAAACACCATATATTTT.

The J gene is TRBJ1-1, the V gene TRBV7-2; tentative D call: TRBD1 (5 bases). CDR1 is SGHTA, CDR2 FQGNSA, per germline. Trimming removed 6 bases from V and 2 bases from J, with 16 bases in between. This CDR3 has 15 residues. The CDR3 spells CASSYQDTLNTEAFF. The CDR3 bases are TGTGCCAGCAGTTATCAGGACACACTTAACACTGAAGCTTTCTTT.

The chain combines TRBV7-6 with TRBJ1-1, with TRBD1 matching over 12 bases. Germline trimming cut 3 bases from V and 5 bases from J; bases unmatched to any gene: 19. The CDR3 is made up of 20 amino acids. Germline V lookup: CDR1 SGHVS, CDR2 FNYEAQ. CDR3 sequence (DNA): TGTGCCAGCAGCTTCCCCCCCCCATCTTCCCGGGACAGGGGGCGGACTGAAGCTTTCTTT. This encodes CASSFPPPSSRDRGRTEAFF.